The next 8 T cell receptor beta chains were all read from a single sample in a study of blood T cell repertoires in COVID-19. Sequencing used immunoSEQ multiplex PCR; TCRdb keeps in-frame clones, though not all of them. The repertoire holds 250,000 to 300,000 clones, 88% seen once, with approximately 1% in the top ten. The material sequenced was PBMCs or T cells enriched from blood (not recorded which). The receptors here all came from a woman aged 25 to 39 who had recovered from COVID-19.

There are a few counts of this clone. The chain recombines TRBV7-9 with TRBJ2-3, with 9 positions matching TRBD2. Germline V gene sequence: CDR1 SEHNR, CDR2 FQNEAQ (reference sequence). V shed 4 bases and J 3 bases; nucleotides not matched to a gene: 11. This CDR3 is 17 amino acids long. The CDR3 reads CASSSYRGGASTDTQYF. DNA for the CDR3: TGTGCCAGCAGCTCCTATCGCGGGGGGGCCTCTACAGATACGCAGTATTTT.

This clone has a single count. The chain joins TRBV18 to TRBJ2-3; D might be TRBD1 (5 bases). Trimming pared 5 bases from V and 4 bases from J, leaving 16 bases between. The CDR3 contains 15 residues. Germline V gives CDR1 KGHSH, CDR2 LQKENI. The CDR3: CASSTVGVGADTQYF. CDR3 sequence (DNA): TGTGCCAGCTCAACAGTAGGGGTTGGGGCAGATACGCAGTATTTT.

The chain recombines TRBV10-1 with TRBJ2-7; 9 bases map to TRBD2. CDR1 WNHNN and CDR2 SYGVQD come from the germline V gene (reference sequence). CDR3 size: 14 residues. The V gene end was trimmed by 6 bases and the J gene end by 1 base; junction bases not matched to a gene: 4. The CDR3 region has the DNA TGCGCCAGCAGCTCCGGACTAGCGTCCTACGAGCAGTACTTC. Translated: CASSSGLASYEQYF.

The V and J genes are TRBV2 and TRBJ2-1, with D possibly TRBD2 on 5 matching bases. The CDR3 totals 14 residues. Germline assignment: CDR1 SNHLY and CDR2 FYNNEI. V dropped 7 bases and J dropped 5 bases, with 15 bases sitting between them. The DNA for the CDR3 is TGTGCCAGCACCTGGACTCTTCCAGACAATGAGCAGTTCTTC. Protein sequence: CASTWTLPDNEQFF.

The CDR3 nucleotides are TGTGCCAGCAGTTACGGGGGGGCTGGGCAGCCCCAGCATTTT. Encoded protein: CASSYGGAGQPQHF. The chain is built from TRBV6-2 or TRBV6-3 and TRBJ1-5; the D gene is possibly TRBD1 (6 bases). Germline assignment: CDR1 MNHEY and CDR2 SVGEGT. V was trimmed by 2 bases and J by 7 bases, leaving 12 bases between them. This CDR3 has 14 residues.

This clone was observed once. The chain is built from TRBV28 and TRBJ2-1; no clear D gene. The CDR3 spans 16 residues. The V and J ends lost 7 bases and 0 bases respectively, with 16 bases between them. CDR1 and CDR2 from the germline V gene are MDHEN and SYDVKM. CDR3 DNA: TGTGCCAGCACCCTCACCAGACGGAGCTCCTACAATGAGCAGTTCTTC. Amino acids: CASTLTRRSSYNEQFF.

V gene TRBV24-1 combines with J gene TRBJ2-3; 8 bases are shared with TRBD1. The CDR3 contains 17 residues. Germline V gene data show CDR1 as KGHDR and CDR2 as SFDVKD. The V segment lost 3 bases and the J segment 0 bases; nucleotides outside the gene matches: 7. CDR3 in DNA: TGTGCCACCAGTGATATACGGACAGGGCCTAGCACAGATACGCAGTATTTT. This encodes CATSDIRTGPSTDTQYF.

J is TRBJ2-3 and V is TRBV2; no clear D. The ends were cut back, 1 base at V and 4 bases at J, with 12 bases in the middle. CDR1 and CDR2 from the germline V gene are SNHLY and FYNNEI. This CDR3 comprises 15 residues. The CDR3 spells CASSEEPISSDTQYF. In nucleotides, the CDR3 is TGTGCCAGCAGTGAAGAACCGATTAGCTCAGATACGCAGTATTTT.